Given below is one T cell receptor (beta chain) in context. This sample is drawn from a study of PD-L1 blockade in urothelial cancer. Study-wide context: Males with bladder-origin urothelial cancer made up about 85% of the roughly 29 patients. Timepoints chosen for blood analysis were 3 weeks (second dose) and 6 weeks after treatment start. Each patient had 0 to 3 earlier chemotherapy regimens.

Repertoires were generated with immunoSEQ multiplex PCR, while TCRdb's copy carries only in-frame clones and drops some. The table includes around 50,000 clones, 88% detected once. The CDR3 has 14 amino acids. Germline assignment: CDR1 LNHDA and CDR2 SQIVND (reference sequence). V gave up 8 bases and J gave up 9 bases; unmatched junction bases: 11. The time point denotes: peripheral blood 6 weeks after treatment start. The diagnosis in patients was locally advanced or metastatic urothelial carcinoma. The sequencing here drew on PBMCs, taken around atezolizumab (anti-PD-L1) treatment. The TCR sequence derives from a man aged 60 to 69 with urothelial cancer. The chain combines TRBV19 with TRBJ2-5; the match to TRBD1 covers 11 bases. CDR3 residues: CASQRGQGALAQYF. For the CDR3, the DNA is TGTGCCAGTCAGCGAGGACAGGGGGCGCTTGCCCAGTACTTC.